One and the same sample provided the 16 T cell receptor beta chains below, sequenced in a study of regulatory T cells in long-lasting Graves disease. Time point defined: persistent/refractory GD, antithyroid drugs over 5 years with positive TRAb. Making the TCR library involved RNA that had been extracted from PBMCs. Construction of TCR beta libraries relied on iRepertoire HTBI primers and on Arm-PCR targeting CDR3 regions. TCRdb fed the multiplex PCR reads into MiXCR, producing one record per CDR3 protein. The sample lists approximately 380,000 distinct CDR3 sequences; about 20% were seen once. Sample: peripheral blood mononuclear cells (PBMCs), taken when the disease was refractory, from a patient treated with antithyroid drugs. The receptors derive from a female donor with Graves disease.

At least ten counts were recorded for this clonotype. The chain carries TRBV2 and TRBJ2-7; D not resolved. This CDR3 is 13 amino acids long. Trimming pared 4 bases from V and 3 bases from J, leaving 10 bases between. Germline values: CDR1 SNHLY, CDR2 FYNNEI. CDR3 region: CASSVLGGYEQYF. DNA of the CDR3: TGTGCCAGCAGTGTTCTAGGTGGCTACGAGCAGTACTTC.

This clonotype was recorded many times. CDR3 loop: CASSAGLNQPQHF. The CDR3 DNA reads TGTGCCAGCAGTGCTGGGCTAAATCAGCCCCAGCATTTT. The chain carries TRBV2 and TRBJ1-5; D remains ambiguous. The CDR3 covers 13 residues. The V gene's germline CDR1 is SNHLY and CDR2 FYNNEI. V shed 4 bases and J shed 4 bases, with 8 bases lying between them.

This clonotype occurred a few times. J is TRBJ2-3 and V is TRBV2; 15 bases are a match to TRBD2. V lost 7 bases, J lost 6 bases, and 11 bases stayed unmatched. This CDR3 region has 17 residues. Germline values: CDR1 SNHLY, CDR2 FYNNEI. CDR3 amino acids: CASTGLAGGLGADTQYF. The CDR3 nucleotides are TGTGCCAGCACCGGACTAGCGGGAGGGCTCGGGGCGGATACGCAGTATTTT.

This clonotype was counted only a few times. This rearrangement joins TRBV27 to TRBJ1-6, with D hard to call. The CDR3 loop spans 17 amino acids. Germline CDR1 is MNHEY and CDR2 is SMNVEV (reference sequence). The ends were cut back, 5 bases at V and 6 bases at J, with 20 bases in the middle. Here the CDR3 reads CASSDPPRGTFNSPLHF. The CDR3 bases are TGTGCCAGCAGTGACCCGCCCCGGGGAACCTTTAATTCACCCCTCCACTTT.

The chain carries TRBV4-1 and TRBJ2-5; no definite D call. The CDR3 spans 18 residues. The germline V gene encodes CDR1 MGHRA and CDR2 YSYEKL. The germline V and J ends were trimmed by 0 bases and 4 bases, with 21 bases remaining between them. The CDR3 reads CASSQDDGETVQGETQYF. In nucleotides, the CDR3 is TGCGCCAGCAGCCAAGATGACGGCGAGACTGTACAAGGAGAGACCCAGTACTTC.

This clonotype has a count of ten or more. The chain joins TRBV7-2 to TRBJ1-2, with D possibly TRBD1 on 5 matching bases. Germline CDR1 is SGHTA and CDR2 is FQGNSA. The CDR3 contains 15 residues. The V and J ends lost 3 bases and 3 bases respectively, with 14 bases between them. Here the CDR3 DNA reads TGTGCCAGCAGCTTCGTCGCAGGGTTAGACTATGGCTACACCTTC. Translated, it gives CASSFVAGLDYGYTF.

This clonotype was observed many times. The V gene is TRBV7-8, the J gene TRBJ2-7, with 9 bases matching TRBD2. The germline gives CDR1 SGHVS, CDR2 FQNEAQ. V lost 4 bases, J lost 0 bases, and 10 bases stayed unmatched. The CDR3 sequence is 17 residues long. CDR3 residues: CASSSKRAGGSSYEQYF. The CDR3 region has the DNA TGTGCCAGCAGCTCTAAACGAGCGGGGGGCAGCTCCTACGAGCAGTACTTC.

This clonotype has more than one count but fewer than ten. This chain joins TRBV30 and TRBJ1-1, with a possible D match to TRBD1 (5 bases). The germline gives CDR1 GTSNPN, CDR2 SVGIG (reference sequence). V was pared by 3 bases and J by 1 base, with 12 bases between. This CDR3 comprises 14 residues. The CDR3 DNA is TGTGCCTGGAGCATCGGGACCGCGAACACTGAAGCTTTCTTT. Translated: CAWSIGTANTEAFF.

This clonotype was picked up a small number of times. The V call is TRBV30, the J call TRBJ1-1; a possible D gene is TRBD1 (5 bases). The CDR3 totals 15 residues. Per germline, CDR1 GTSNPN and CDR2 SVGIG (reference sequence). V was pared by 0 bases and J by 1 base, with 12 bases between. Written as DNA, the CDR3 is TGTGCCTGGAGTGTAAGGGGTACCAGGAACACTGAAGCTTTCTTT. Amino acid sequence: CAWSVRGTRNTEAFF.

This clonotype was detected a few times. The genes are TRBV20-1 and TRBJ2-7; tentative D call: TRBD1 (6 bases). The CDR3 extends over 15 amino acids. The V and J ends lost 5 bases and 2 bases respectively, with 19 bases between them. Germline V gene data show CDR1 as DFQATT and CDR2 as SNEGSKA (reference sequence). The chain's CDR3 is CSALRDTRDPYEQYF. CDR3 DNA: TGCAGTGCTCTTAGGGACACCAGGGATCCCTACGAGCAGTACTTC.

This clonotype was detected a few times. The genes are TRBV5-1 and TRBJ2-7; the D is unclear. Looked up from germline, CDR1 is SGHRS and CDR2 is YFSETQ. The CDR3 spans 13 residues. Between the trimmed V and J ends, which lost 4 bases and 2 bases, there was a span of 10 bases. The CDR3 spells CASSLDQTYEQYF. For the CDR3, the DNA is TGCGCCAGCAGCCTGGATCAGACCTACGAGCAGTACTTC.

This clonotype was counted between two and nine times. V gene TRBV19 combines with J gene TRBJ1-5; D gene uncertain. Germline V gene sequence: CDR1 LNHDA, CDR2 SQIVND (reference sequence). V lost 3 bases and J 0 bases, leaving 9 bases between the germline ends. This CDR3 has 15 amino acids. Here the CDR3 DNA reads TGTGCCAGTAGTATGGAGGAACATAGCAATCAGCCCCAGCATTTT. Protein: CASSMEEHSNQPQHF.

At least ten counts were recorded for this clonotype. This CDR3 is CASSSEMTSTNEQYF. CDR3 in DNA: TGTGCCAGCAGTTCCGAAATGACTAGCACTAACGAGCAGTACTTC. This chain links TRBV27 with TRBJ2-7; 7 bases are shared with TRBD2. CDR1 is MNHEY and CDR2 is SMNVEV in the germline V gene (reference sequence). J was trimmed by 5 bases and V by 4 bases; bases with no gene match: 11. This CDR3 has 15 amino acids.

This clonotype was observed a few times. CDR3 amino acids: CASSVVTANTEAFF. DNA of the CDR3: TGTGCCAGCAGCGTAGTGACGGCAAACACTGAAGCTTTCTTT. The chain combines TRBV9 with TRBJ1-1; D call uncertain. V shed 0 bases and J shed 2 bases, with 8 bases lying between them. CDR3 length: 14 amino acids. CDR1 is SGDLS, CDR2 YYNGEE, per germline.

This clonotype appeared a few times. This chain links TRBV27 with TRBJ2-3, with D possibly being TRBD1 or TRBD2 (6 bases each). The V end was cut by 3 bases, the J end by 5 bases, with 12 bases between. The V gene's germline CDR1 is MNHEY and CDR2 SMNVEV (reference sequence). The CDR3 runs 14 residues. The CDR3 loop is CASSFQGTGDTQYF. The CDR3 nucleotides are TGTGCCAGCAGTTTCCAGGGGACTGGAGATACGCAGTATTTT.

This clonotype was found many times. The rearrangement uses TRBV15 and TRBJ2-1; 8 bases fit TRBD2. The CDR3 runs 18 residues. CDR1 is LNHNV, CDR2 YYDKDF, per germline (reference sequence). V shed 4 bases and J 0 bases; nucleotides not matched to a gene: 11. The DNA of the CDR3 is TGTGCCACCAGCACACCCCCGGAGGGGACTAGCTCCTACAATGAGCAGTTCTTC. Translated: CATSTPPEGTSSYNEQFF.